A single count supports the clone carrying this T cell receptor beta chain. Antigen unknown. V was shortened by 3 bases and J by 3 bases, with 13 bases between the two germline ends. This CDR3 has 15 amino acids. Per the germline V gene, CDR1 is SGDLS and CDR2 is YYNGEE. PBMCs provided sorted CD4+ and CD8+ T cells. This sample was included in a study of CD8+ T cells in alopecia areata. Study-level background: Twice a day, 5 to 10 mg of oral tofacitinib was administered to treated patients. Study-level results: Clonality exceeded that of normal scalp in lesional scalp, most notably in alopecia totalis/universalis. In patients, TCRs were shared less clearly than in mice, and HLA may possibly be involved.

After isolation, RNA underwent reverse transcription to generate cDNA as the sequencing template. Generated by immunoSEQ multiplex PCR, the TCRdb table keeps only in-frame clones and is missing some. The top ten hold roughly 15% of the sample, which has roughly 59,000 clones, 45% to 50% seen once. The material was CD8+ T cells sorted from blood, obtained at week 0. The rearrangement joins TRBV9 to TRBJ2-1, with D tentatively TRBD1 (6 bases). This TCR was sampled from a human donor with alopecia areata. The DNA of the CDR3 is TGTGCCAGCAGCGATACGACAGGAGACTACAATGAGCAGTTCTTC. Translated, it gives CASSDTTGDYNEQFF.